A single sample gave rise to the 12 T cell receptor beta chains below, sequenced in a study of Ad26.COV2.S vaccination and SARS-CoV-2 variants. Clones were read by immunoSEQ multiplex PCR, and TCRdb kept only the in-frame ones, dropping some. The sample carries some 480,000 clones, around 90% recorded once. The treatment is: 19 received Ad26.COV2.S at low or high dose, single or two shots; about 5 received placebo; per-sample allocation not given. The samples date from day 63 after the first vaccine or placebo injection. Source: peripheral blood, taken in a trial of Ad26.COV2.S vaccine versus placebo. Receptor source: a person between 18 and 59 years old who received the Ad26.COV2.S COVID-19 vaccine or a placebo.

The table lists this clone with a few counts. The CDR3 spells CASSLVGQGGGYTF. For the CDR3, the DNA is TGTGCCAGCAGCTTAGTGGGACAGGGCGGGGGCTACACCTTC. The V gene is TRBV7-2, the J gene TRBJ1-2; 9 bases align to TRBD1. CDR1 is SGHTA and CDR2 is FQGNSA in the germline V gene. The ends lost 1 base at V and 8 bases at J; junction bases unmatched: 5. The CDR3 is 14 amino acids.

Worth noting for this clone: The same CDR3 arises from other DNA sequences in this sample as well. The rearrangement joins TRBV30 to TRBJ2-2; D is unresolved. Trimming took 4 bases from V and 6 from J, leaving 6 bases between them. Germline V gives CDR1 GTSNPN, CDR2 SVGIG (reference sequence). This CDR3 spans 11 amino acids. This CDR3 is CAWTRAGELFF. CDR3 sequence (DNA): TGTGCCTGGACTAGGGCCGGGGAGCTGTTTTTT.

The V call is TRBV11-3, the J call TRBJ2-7, with D uncertain. The CDR3 loop spans 13 amino acids. Looked up from germline, CDR1 is SGHNT and CDR2 is YENEEA. Trimming stripped 5 bases from V and 3 bases from J, with 11 bases between. CDR3 sequence reads: CASSPSVGYEQYF. CDR3 nucleotides: TGTGCCAGCAGCCCCTCAGTCGGCTACGAGCAGTACTTC.

The CDR3 DNA sequence: TGTGCCAGTACCCCCCGGACAGTTGCCTACTCACCCCTCCACTTT. Encoded protein: CASTPRTVAYSPLHF. The V call is TRBV19, the J call TRBJ1-6, with D tentatively TRBD1 (6 bases). The CDR3 loop spans 15 amino acids. The V end was cut by 7 bases, the J end by 10 bases, with 20 bases between. Per the germline V gene, CDR1 is LNHDA and CDR2 is SQIVND (reference sequence).

This rearrangement joins TRBV2 to TRBJ2-3; 12 nucleotides agree with TRBD2. Trimming cost V 4 bases and J 6 bases; bases outside gene matches: 5. Germline V CDR1 and CDR2: SNHLY, FYNNEI. The CDR3 covers 15 residues. The CDR3: CASSVLAGGADTQYF. The CDR3 DNA sequence: TGTGCCAGCAGTGTACTAGCGGGAGGTGCCGATACGCAGTATTTT.

The J gene is TRBJ2-7, the V gene TRBV6-2 or TRBV6-3; 7 bases match TRBD1. Germline loops: CDR1 MNHEY, CDR2 SVGEGT. The CDR3 covers 12 residues. With 6 bases clipped from V and 6 bases from J, the junction kept 5 bases outside the gene matches. The CDR3 DNA reads TGTGCCAGCAGCCACGACAGGGTCGAGCAGTACTTC. Its translation: CASSHDRVEQYF.

This sequence joins TRBV5-1 and TRBJ2-1, with TRBD2 as a possible D gene (7 bases). With 4 bases removed from V and 3 bases from J, the gap between germline ends came to 14 bases. Germline CDR1 SGHRS, CDR2 YFSETQ. The CDR3 has 15 amino acids. CDR3 region: CASSRGRELYNEQFF. CDR3 sequence (DNA): TGCGCCAGCAGCCGGGGGCGGGAGCTCTACAATGAGCAGTTCTTC.

The V gene is TRBV28, the J gene TRBJ2-3, with 11 nucleotides matching TRBD2. The length of the CDR3 is 15 residues. Germline lookup yields CDR1 MDHEN and CDR2 SYDVKM. Unmatched junction bases numbered 6, after V lost 6 bases and J lost 4 bases. CDR3 sequence reads: CASSFSGRAADTQYF. CDR3 DNA: TGTGCCAGCAGCTTTAGCGGGAGGGCTGCAGATACGCAGTATTTT.

Only a few counts were recorded for this clone. V usage is TRBV7-9 and J usage is TRBJ2-7; D is possibly TRBD1 or TRBD2 (5 bases each). V was cut by 3 bases and J by 1 base, with 10 bases left in between. Germline assignment: CDR1 SEHNR and CDR2 FQNEAQ (reference sequence). The CDR3 spans 14 residues. For the CDR3, the DNA is TGTGCCAGCAGCTTGAGGGACCGTTCCTACGAGCAGTACTTC. As protein: CASSLRDRSYEQYF.

The chain carries TRBV24-1 and TRBJ1-2; no firm D call. Per the germline V gene, CDR1 is KGHDR and CDR2 is SFDVKD. V lost 4 bases and J 3 bases, leaving 11 bases between the germline ends. The CDR3 runs to 14 residues. Here the CDR3 DNA reads TGTGCCACCAGTGACGTCGGACGGGACTATGGCTACACCTTC. Amino acids: CATSDVGRDYGYTF.

J is TRBJ2-2 and V is TRBV5-1; 8 bases agree with TRBD2. Germline-derived CDR1 and CDR2 are SGHRS and YFSETQ. This CDR3 has 15 amino acids. Trimming took 2 bases from V and 8 from J; bases not matched to a gene: 8. The CDR3 region is CASSFREGRFGELFF. The CDR3 bases are TGCGCCAGCAGCTTCCGGGAGGGCCGGTTTGGGGAGCTGTTTTTT.

The rearrangement links TRBV28 to TRBJ1-6, with TRBD1 as a possible D gene (6 bases). The CDR3 has 14 amino acids. V lost 8 bases and J 6 bases, leaving 14 bases between the germline ends. Germline values: CDR1 MDHEN, CDR2 SYDVKM. The CDR3 coding sequence is TGTGCCAGCGGGATTACAGGGACTAATTCACCCCTCCACTTT. This sequence encodes CASGITGTNSPLHF. Filled out from reference TRBV28 and TRBJ1-6, the complete variable domain reads DVKVTQSSRYLVKRTGEKVFLECVQDMDHENMFWYRQDPGLGLRLIYFSYDVKMKEKGDIPEGYSVSREKKERFSLILESASTNQTSMYLCASGITGTNSPLHFGNGTRLTVT.